A single sample gave rise to the 8 T cell receptor beta chains below, sequenced in a study of early T cells in non-severe SARS-CoV-2 infection. TCRdb itself ran the 5' RACE reads through MiXCR, one entry per CDR3 protein. The data show approximately 70,000 distinct CDR3 sequences, approximately 13% seen once. The sequenced sample consisted of whole blood. These receptors originate from an adult who was a healthcare worker with PCR-confirmed SARS-CoV-2 infection or an uninfected control (not recorded which).

This clonotype has just a few counts. This chain connects TRBV3-1 to TRBJ2-2; no clear D gene. This CDR3 has 12 amino acids. The germline V gene has CDR1 LGHDT and CDR2 YNNKEL (reference sequence). V lost 8 bases to trimming and J lost 5 bases, with 9 bases between them. The CDR3 protein is CASGGVTGELFF. DNA of the CDR3: TGTGCCAGCGGTGGGGTGACCGGGGAGCTGTTTTTT.

This chain links TRBV20-1 with TRBJ2-7, with TRBD1 matching over 10 bases. Losses at the gene ends were 5 bases for V and 0 bases for J; bases not matched to a gene: 19. Germline V gene lookup returns CDR1 DFQATT and CDR2 SNEGSKA (reference sequence). The CDR3 covers 19 residues. The CDR3 DNA sequence: TGCAGTGCTTATGAAAGGCGGACAGGGGGATTTGGTCGCTCCTACGAGCAGTACTTC. This codes for CSAYERRTGGFGRSYEQYF.

This clonotype was seen many times. The genes are TRBV7-9 and TRBJ2-1; maybe TRBD1 (6 bases). The germline CDR1 and CDR2 sequences are SEHNR and FQNEAQ (reference sequence). V lost 5 bases to trimming and J lost 10 bases, with 12 bases between them. This CDR3 comprises 12 residues. Here the CDR3 reads CASSQLGTEQFF. In nucleotides, the CDR3 is TGTGCCAGCAGCCAACTAGGGACAGAGCAGTTCTTC.

The sample holds many counts of this clonotype. V usage is TRBV6-1 and J usage is TRBJ2-2, with 13 bases aligning to TRBD2. Trimming at V came to 3 bases and at J to 7 bases, leaving 5 bases not matched to a gene. The CDR3 sequence is 16 residues long. In germline, CDR1 is MNHNS, CDR2 SASEGT. CDR3 DNA: TGTGCCAGCAGTGATGGGACTAGCGGGGACGGCGGGGAGCTGTTTTTT. This gives the protein CASSDGTSGDGGELFF.

The rearrangement links TRBV6-2 or TRBV6-3 to TRBJ2-5; TRBD2 matches 11 bases. Germline-derived CDR1 and CDR2 are MNHEY and SVGEGT. J was trimmed by 5 bases and V by 6 bases; bases with no gene match: 8. The CDR3 loop spans 15 amino acids. CDR3 DNA sequence: TGTGCCAGCAGAAGTAGCGGGGGGGCCGGCGAGACCCAGTACTTC. Its translation is CASRSSGGAGETQYF.

Only a few counts were recorded for this clonotype. The J gene is TRBJ1-2, the V gene TRBV2; D ambiguous. From germline, CDR1 is SNHLY and CDR2 FYNNEI. V dropped 2 bases and J dropped 5 bases, with 6 bases sitting between them. The CDR3 is 12 amino acids. The DNA for the CDR3 is TGTGCCAGCAGTGAAATGGGTTATGGCTACACCTTC. Protein sequence: CASSEMGYGYTF.

This clonotype was seen repeatedly, ten times or more. This sequence joins TRBV6-4 and TRBJ2-3; 9 bases align to TRBD2. V lost 0 bases to trimming and J lost 0 bases; unmatched junction nucleotides: 1. Germline CDR1 reads MRHNA; CDR2 reads SNTAGT. The CDR3 consists of 16 residues. CDR3 region: CASSDSTSGSTDTQYF. CDR3 nucleotide sequence: TGTGCCAGCAGTGACTCGACTAGCGGAAGCACAGATACGCAGTATTTT.

The J gene is TRBJ2-7, the V gene TRBV6-6; D gene uncertain. Trimming removed 6 bases at V and 3 bases at J, with 6 bases between. This CDR3 region has 11 residues. The germline V gene has CDR1 MNHNY and CDR2 SVGAGI (reference sequence). This CDR3 is CASSQLYEQYF. The CDR3 DNA is TGTGCCAGCAGCCAACTCTACGAGCAGTACTTC.